Only a few counts were recorded for the clone carrying this T cell receptor (beta chain). With 2 bases removed from V and 4 bases from J, the gap between germline ends came to 9 bases. Germline V lookup: CDR1 MNHEY, CDR2 SVGAGI. The CDR3 spans 14 residues. The data originate from a study of blood T cell repertoires in COVID-19. Overall study: The samples span acute and convalescent COVID-19 from the United States, Italy and Spain. In each case, the material was cDNA or gDNA derived from T cells, B-cell-depleted T cells, or PBMCs.

Per the authors' pipeline: Amplification with reference gene primers provided the estimates of nucleated cell counts. Some clones are missing from TCRdb's copy, which holds only in-frame ones; the method was immunoSEQ multiplex PCR. D and trimming come from the DNA, and the V and J calls and clone size come from that table. The sample includes approximately 240,000 clones, around four fifths of them seen just once. This TCR derives from a woman in her thirties or forties with active or convalescent COVID-19. The sequencing sample was made of peripheral blood. The rearrangement links TRBV6-5 to TRBJ1-3; no clear D. DNA for the CDR3: TGTGCCAGCAGTTACGGAGAGGCCGGAAACACCATATATTTT. Translated, it gives CASSYGEAGNTIYF.